A single sample is the source of the 13 T cell receptor beta chains below, sequenced in a study of T cell responses to AZD1222 COVID-19 vaccine. Profiled with immunoSEQ multiplex PCR; TCRdb holds only in-frame clones, not every one. This sample yields 120,000 or so clones, of which about 92% are seen a single time; 4.5% to 6% belongs to the top ten. The material was peripheral blood, obtained 28 days after the second AZD1222 dose. These receptors all come from an adult who received the AZD1222 COVID-19 vaccine.

The chain is built from TRBV18 and TRBJ1-5; D may be TRBD1 (5 bases). CDR1 and CDR2 (germline): KGHSH, LQKENI. CDR3 length equals 13 residues. Trimming cost V 6 bases and J 3 bases, with 9 bases left between them. The CDR3: CASSDSPNQPQHF. As DNA, the CDR3 is TGTGCCAGCTCCGACAGCCCCAATCAGCCCCAGCATTTT.

The chain carries TRBV25-1 and TRBJ1-6, with TRBD1 matching over 9 bases. From germline, CDR1 is MGHDK and CDR2 SYGVNS. V gave up 7 bases and J gave up 10 bases; unmatched junction bases: 11. This CDR3 contains 15 residues. The CDR3 DNA sequence: TGTGCCAGCACTCCGAACAGGGGGCTAAACTCACCCCTCCACTTT. Translating gives CASTPNRGLNSPLHF.

This chain connects TRBV6-2 or TRBV6-3 to TRBJ1-5, with a possible D match to TRBD1 (6 bases). Looked up from germline, CDR1 is MNHEY and CDR2 is SVGEGT. The CDR3 totals 14 residues. The V end lost 2 bases, the J end lost 7 bases, and 12 bases lay between the germline ends. In nucleotides, the CDR3 is TGTGCCAGCAGTTACGGGGGGGCAAACCAGCCCCAGCATTTT. As protein: CASSYGGANQPQHF.

The J gene is TRBJ1-2, the V gene TRBV30, with TRBD1 matching 10 bases. Germline loops: CDR1 GTSNPN, CDR2 SVGIG (reference sequence). This CDR3 has 13 residues. Trimming cost V 4 bases and J 5 bases; bases outside gene matches: 4. The CDR3 protein is CAWTPGQGYGYTF. CDR3 sequence (DNA): TGTGCCTGGACCCCGGGACAGGGGTATGGCTACACCTTC.

The chain couples TRBV5-6 to TRBJ2-4, with D possibly being TRBD2 (6 bases). The CDR3 extends over 14 amino acids. Trimming removed 4 bases from V and 7 bases from J, with 15 bases in between. Germline CDR1 reads SGHDT; CDR2 reads YYEEEE. The CDR3 here is CASSPRGGSNIQYF. The CDR3 DNA follows: TGTGCCAGCAGCCCGCGTGGAGGGAGTAACATTCAGTACTTC.

V gene TRBV7-2 combines with J gene TRBJ1-1; the D gene is possibly TRBD1 (5 bases). The CDR3 contains 13 residues. Looked up from germline, CDR1 is SGHTA and CDR2 is FQGNSA. Deletions cut 2 bases from V and 6 bases from J, with 10 bases between. The CDR3 loop is CASSLRQIAEAFF. The CDR3 coding sequence is TGTGCCAGCAGCTTAAGACAGATCGCTGAAGCTTTCTTT. Variable domain in full (rest from reference TRBV7-2 and TRBJ1-1): GAGVSQSPSNKVTEKGKDVELRCDPISGHTALYWYRQSLGQGLEFLIYFQGNSAPDKSGLPSDRFSAERTGGSVSTLTIQRTQQEDSAVYLCASSLRQIAEAFFGQGTRLTVV.

This sequence joins TRBV2 and TRBJ2-7, with TRBD1 matching over 9 bases. The CDR3 spans 14 residues. V dropped 7 bases and J dropped 4; count of bases not matched to a gene: 8. The germline gives CDR1 SNHLY, CDR2 FYNNEI. The CDR3 DNA reads as TGTGCCAGCAAAACGGGACAGGGATTTTACGAGCAGTACTTC. Translating it yields CASKTGQGFYEQYF.

The chain carries TRBV6-5 and TRBJ2-1, with 7 bases that match TRBD1. Germline trimming cut 4 bases from V and 0 bases from J; bases unmatched to any gene: 6. The CDR3 covers 16 residues. The germline gives CDR1 MNHEY, CDR2 SVGAGI. CDR3 coding DNA: TGTGCCAGCAGTTTCACAGGGGTGTACTCCTACAATGAGCAGTTCTTC. Translating it yields CASSFTGVYSYNEQFF.

The chain uses TRBV13 and TRBJ1-6, with 8 bases matching TRBD1. Germline V lookup: CDR1 PRHDT, CDR2 FYEKMQ (reference sequence). The CDR3 is 17 residues long. After removal of 3 bases from V and 5 bases from J, the junction contained 9 bases not matched to a gene. The CDR3: CASSFRSGGVDNSPLHF. Written as DNA, the CDR3 is TGTGCCAGCAGCTTCCGGTCAGGGGGCGTTGATAATTCACCCCTCCACTTT.

The V gene is TRBV19, the J gene TRBJ1-5; 9 positions match TRBD1. The germline V gene encodes CDR1 LNHDA and CDR2 SQIVND (reference sequence). The CDR3 runs 14 residues. Trimming took 7 bases from V and 5 from J; bases not matched to a gene: 6. CDR3 DNA: TGTGCCAGTACCTCCGGGACAGGGTATCAGCCCCAGCATTTT. Protein sequence: CASTSGTGYQPQHF.

The chain employs TRBV18 and TRBJ1-3; D is undetermined. Trimming took off 6 bases at V and 2 bases at J, with 2 bases between the two ends. This CDR3 is built from 11 residues. Germline CDR1 is KGHSH and CDR2 is LQKENI. The CDR3 loop is CASSPGNTIYF. Written as DNA, the CDR3 is TGTGCCAGCTCTCCTGGAAACACCATATATTTT.

The chain carries TRBV7-3 and TRBJ1-4; D is ambiguous. The CDR3 consists of 13 residues. Deletions cut 3 bases from V and 7 bases from J, with 9 bases between. The germline V gene encodes CDR1 SGHTA and CDR2 FQGTGA. The CDR3 nucleotides read TGTGCCAGCAGCTTTCGGGCGAGTGAAAAACTGTTTTTT. It translates to CASSFRASEKLFF.

This clone was found a few times. This sequence joins TRBV10-3 and TRBJ1-2; 7 positions match TRBD1. There are 14 residues in the CDR3. Germline CDR1 reads ENHRY; CDR2 reads SYGVKD. The V gene end was trimmed by 4 bases and the J gene end by 10 bases; junction bases not matched to a gene: 12. In DNA, the CDR3 is TGTGCCATCAGTGCCCAAACAGGGGTGCTCTTCTACACCTTC. Encoded protein: CAISAQTGVLFYTF.